Following are 11 T cell receptor beta chains from one sample sequenced in a study of early T cells in non-severe SARS-CoV-2 infection. Each CDR3 protein gets one entry after TCRdb re-called the 5' RACE reads with MiXCR. The sample includes roughly 51,000 distinct CDR3 sequences, approximately 10% of them seen just once. The sequencing sample was made of whole blood. These receptors were collected from an adult who was a healthcare worker with PCR-confirmed SARS-CoV-2 infection or an uninfected control (not recorded which).

This chain joins TRBV3-1 and TRBJ2-5; no firm D call. Germline V CDR1 and CDR2: LGHDT, YNNKEL (reference sequence). Trimming cost V 1 base and J 8 bases, with 14 bases left between them. The CDR3 covers 14 residues. CDR3 region: CASSQGASRKTQYF. The DNA of the CDR3 is TGTGCCAGCAGCCAAGGAGCCTCGAGGAAAACCCAGTACTTC.

This clonotype has ten or more counts. The chain couples TRBV20-1 to TRBJ1-5; D remains unclear. There are 15 residues in the CDR3. Germline loops: CDR1 DFQATT, CDR2 SNEGSKA (reference sequence). V lost 6 bases and J lost 0, with 15 bases in between. Here the CDR3 DNA reads TGCAGTGCCGAAGGTGTAGGACGTAGCAATCAGCCCCAGCATTTT. Residues: CSAEGVGRSNQPQHF.

The CDR3 region has the DNA TGTGCCAGCAGTCCGGCACCTCTAGCGGGAGATGAGCAGTTCTTC. Translating it yields CASSPAPLAGDEQFF. This sequence joins TRBV5-6 and TRBJ2-1; 10 bases are shared with TRBD2. CDR1 is SGHDT and CDR2 is YYEEEE in the germline V gene. The CDR3 runs 15 residues. With 5 bases clipped from V and 8 bases from J, the junction kept 10 bases outside the gene matches.

J is TRBJ2-5 and V is TRBV6-1; D uncertain. Per the germline V gene, CDR1 is MNHNS and CDR2 is SASEGT. This CDR3 has 11 residues. Trimming left V 1 base short and J 4 bases short, with 1 base between. The DNA for the CDR3 is TGTGCCAGCAGTGAAGGAGAGACCCAGTACTTC. It codes for CASSEGETQYF.

This clonotype occurred many times. V gene TRBV5-4 combines with J gene TRBJ1-6; D is unresolved. Germline CDR1 and CDR2: SGHNT and YYREEE (reference sequence). The V gene lost 0 bases and the J gene lost 6 bases, with 10 bases spanning the gap. The CDR3 is 15 amino acids. As DNA, the CDR3 is TGTGCCAGCAGCTTGGGGTCAGCGAGTAATTCACCCCTCCACTTT. Translated, it gives CASSLGSASNSPLHF. Variable domain in full (rest from reference TRBV5-4 and TRBJ1-6): ETGVTQSPTHLIKTRGQQVTLRCSSQSGHNTVSWYQQALGQGPQFIFQYYREEENGRGNFPPRFSGLQFPNYSSELNVNALELDDSALYLCASSLGSASNSPLHFGNGTRLTVT.

V gene TRBV19 combines with J gene TRBJ1-5; 8 nucleotides line up with TRBD1. Germline values: CDR1 LNHDA, CDR2 SQIVND (reference sequence). Unmatched junction bases numbered 7, after V lost 5 bases and J lost 4 bases. The CDR3 has 15 amino acids. The CDR3 DNA is TGTGCCAGTAGTTCGCGGACAGGGAAAAATCAGCCCCAGCATTTT. Translated: CASSSRTGKNQPQHF.

The J gene is TRBJ1-2, the V gene TRBV19; D might be TRBD1 (5 bases). Trimming took 5 bases from V and 4 from J, leaving 11 bases between them. From germline, CDR1 is LNHDA and CDR2 SQIVND (reference sequence). CDR3 length: 13 amino acids. CDR3 protein: CASSLGRIYGYTF. DNA for the CDR3: TGTGCCAGTAGTCTGGGGCGGATCTATGGCTACACCTTC.

This clonotype has more than one count but fewer than ten. The chain employs TRBV5-4 and TRBJ1-4, with TRBD1 identical over 7 bases. The CDR3 totals 15 residues. Germline CDR1 SGHNT, CDR2 YYREEE (reference sequence). The junction had 10 bases not matched to a gene; V was cut back by 5 bases and J by 6 bases. The CDR3 nucleotides are TGTGCCAGCAGTCCTCAACAGGGGATGGATGAAAAACTGTTTTTT. Its translation is CASSPQQGMDEKLFF.

The V call is TRBV5-1, the J call TRBJ1-1, with D unresolved. This CDR3 comprises 9 residues. CDR1 and CDR2 (germline): SGHRS, YFSETQ. V dropped 8 bases and J dropped 7 bases, with 6 bases sitting between them. The CDR3 spells CASLYEAFF. The CDR3 DNA is TGCGCCAGTCTCTATGAAGCTTTCTTT.

Ten or more counts support this clonotype. V usage is TRBV5-1 and J usage is TRBJ2-5; 10 bases are shared with TRBD1. Losses at the gene ends were 0 bases for V and 2 bases for J; bases not matched to a gene: 4. The CDR3 sequence is 16 residues long. Germline CDR1 SGHRS, CDR2 YFSETQ. CDR3 coding DNA: TGCGCCAGCAGCTTGGCTGGGACAGGGGTTCAAGAGACCCAGTACTTC. Encoded protein: CASSLAGTGVQETQYF.

A note on this clonotype: An end of the junction does not agree with germline; a read error may underlie this. The V gene is TRBV4-1, the J gene TRBJ2-2; TRBD1 aligns across 8 bases. Germline values: CDR1 MGHRA, CDR2 YSYEKL. The CDR3 covers 15 residues. The CDR3 region has the DNA TGCGCCAGCACACGGACAGGGCAGAACCCCGGGGAGCTGTTTTTT. Its translation is CASTRTGQNPGELFF.